A selection of T cell receptor beta chains follows, all from one sample in a study of blood T cell repertoires in COVID-19. Data came from immunoSEQ multiplex PCR; TCRdb stores just in-frame clones and leaves some out. Of 200,000 to 250,000 clones detected, roughly 88% appear once; the ten largest clones hold approximately 6%. Sequenced sample: peripheral blood. These receptors were obtained from a woman in her 30s with COVID-19, enrolled during active disease. Each CDR3 is given with its conserved first and last residue. A D gene is named only where the DNA matches it firmly. Clone size is shown for a subset of rows, as once, few, many or a class of expanded clone.

CDR3nt	CDR3aa	d_gene	abundance	j_gene	v_gene
TGTGCCAGCAGCTACAATGATGGTGAGCAGTTCTTC	CASSYNDGEQFF	-	-	TRBJ2-1	TRBV11-3
TGTGCCAGCAGCTTGCTGACAGGGGAAACGGGCTACACCTTC	CASSLLTGETGYTF	TRBD1	-	TRBJ1-2	TRBV7-9
TGTGCCAGCAGTTTACGTAGAGTTACCTACGAGCAGTACTTC	CASSLRRVTYEQYF	-	once	TRBJ2-7	TRBV28
TGTGCCAGCAGTTTTCGGTTAAACACTGAAGCTTTCTTT	CASSFRLNTEAFF	-	few	TRBJ1-1	TRBV28
TGTGCCAGCTCACACGGTGAAACTGAAGCTTTCTTT	CASSHGETEAFF	-	-	TRBJ1-1	TRBV18
TGTGCCAGCCAACCCCCCCCACTAGCGGGGATCACCGGGGAGCTGTTTTTT	CASQPPPLAGITGELFF	TRBD2	-	TRBJ2-2	TRBV27
TGCGCCAGCAGCTCCCGGGGGGCCGGCACAGATACGCAGTATTTT	CASSSRGAGTDTQYF	-	once	TRBJ2-3	TRBV5-1
TGTGCCAGCAGCCGGGGACAGGGGATATGGGGCAATCAGCCCCAGCATTTT	CASSRGQGIWGNQPQHF	TRBD1	-	TRBJ1-5	TRBV11-2
TGCGCCAGCAGTGAGGCGGGGAATGAGCAGTTCTTC	CASSEAGNEQFF	-	-	TRBJ2-1	TRBV10-1
TGTGCCAGCAGCTCTATAAATGACAGGGTTGACGCTTTCTTT	CASSSINDRVDAFF	TRBD1	-	TRBJ1-1	TRBV11-3
TGCAGCGTGTGGGACAGGGGATTAAATCAGCCCCAGCATTTT	CSVWDRGLNQPQHF	TRBD1	once	TRBJ1-5	TRBV29-1
TGTGCCAGCAGTTACTCCCGGACAGGGAGCGCCGGGCAGTACTTC	CASSYSRTGSAGQYF	TRBD1	few	TRBJ2-7	TRBV6-5
TGCAGCGTAAGAACTAGGAGTGCCAATCGGGGCACAGATACGCAGTATTTT	CSVRTRSANRGTDTQYF	-	few	TRBJ2-3	TRBV29-1
TGCGCCAGCAGCCAATCAGGGGGAGAGAACTATGGCTACACCTTC	CASSQSGGENYGYTF	TRBD1	-	TRBJ1-2	TRBV4-1
TGTGCCAGCAGTGATTGGAGGGGAGGGTTTCACGAGCAGTACTTC	CASSDWRGGFHEQYF	TRBD2	-	TRBJ2-7	TRBV2
TGTGCCAGCAGCCAGGGGACAGCTAGTTACGAGCAGTACTTC	CASSQGTASYEQYF	TRBD1	-	TRBJ2-7	TRBV7-8
TGTGCCAGCAGTTTAGCCCCTGCGGGCTACGAGCAGTACTTC	CASSLAPAGYEQYF	-	-	TRBJ2-7	TRBV28
TGCGCCAGCAGCTTGGGCGACAGGGGCCCCCAAGAGACCCAGTACTTC	CASSLGDRGPQETQYF	TRBD1	-	TRBJ2-5	TRBV5-1
TGTGCCAGCTCACCACCGTTGGGGACTAGGAGAAACTGGTCCCAAGAGACCCAGTACTTC	CASSPPLGTRRNWSQETQYF	TRBD2	-	TRBJ2-5	TRBV18
TGTGCCAGCAGCTTAGCCCCAGGAGGGGATACGCAGTATTTT	CASSLAPGGDTQYF	-	once	TRBJ2-3	TRBV7-8
TGCGCCAGCAGGAGAACAGGGGCCTGGGAGCAGTTCTTC	CASRRTGAWEQFF	TRBD1	-	TRBJ2-1	TRBV4-1
TGTGCCAGCAGTTGGGACAGATCCGGCTACACCTTC	CASSWDRSGYTF	TRBD1	-	TRBJ1-2	TRBV12-3/TRBV12-4
TGTGCCAGCAGTCCACTCCCCATGGACAGGCCAGTGCAGTACTTC	CASSPLPMDRPVQYF	TRBD1	-	TRBJ2-7	TRBV28
TGTGCCAGCTCACCCGTAGGTGGAGGGTACACAGATACGCAGTATTTT	CASSPVGGGYTDTQYF	-	-	TRBJ2-3	TRBV18
TGTGCCAGCAGCTTAAGTCAGAGCAATCAGCCCCAGCATTTT	CASSLSQSNQPQHF	-	-	TRBJ1-5	TRBV7-2
TGCGCCAGCAGCTGGGGGAAGACAGGGCTCTCTGGAAACACCATATATTTT	CASSWGKTGLSGNTIYF	TRBD1	-	TRBJ1-3	TRBV5-1
TGTGCCAGTTGGGACAGGATCACTGAAGCTTTCTTT	CASWDRITEAFF	TRBD1	-	TRBJ1-1	TRBV7-2
TGCAGCGTTGACGCGGGAGGTGGTGAAAAACTGTTTTTT	CSVDAGGGEKLFF	-	-	TRBJ1-4	TRBV29-1
TGTGCCAGCAGCTTAAGAATGGGGGGTACTAGCACAGATACGCAGTATTTT	CASSLRMGGTSTDTQYF	-	-	TRBJ2-3	TRBV7-2
TGTGCCAGCAGCCCGGGACAGGGGGAAAGTCAGCCCCAGCATTTT	CASSPGQGESQPQHF	TRBD1	once	TRBJ1-5	TRBV11-2
TGTGCCAGCTCACCAGGAGCGGGGGTCTACAATGAGCAGTTCTTC	CASSPGAGVYNEQFF	TRBD2	-	TRBJ2-1	TRBV18
TGTGCCACCAGTGCCCCGAGGTGGCTAGCGGGAGGGAGGCAGTTCTTC	CATSAPRWLAGGRQFF	TRBD2	-	TRBJ2-1	TRBV24-1
TGTGCCATCAGTAGTACAGGGGGCGGTGTGAACACTGAAGCTTTCTTT	CAISSTGGGVNTEAFF	TRBD1	-	TRBJ1-1	TRBV10-3
TGTGCCAGCAGTGGTATGAACACTGAAGCTTTCTTT	CASSGMNTEAFF	-	-	TRBJ1-1	TRBV2
TGTGCCAGCAGTCCGTCGTCTTATAATTCACCCCTCCACTTT	CASSPSSYNSPLHF	-	-	TRBJ1-6	TRBV27
TGCGCCAGCAGCGTAAGACAGGGCGCAGATACGCAGTATTTT	CASSVRQGADTQYF	TRBD1	-	TRBJ2-3	TRBV5-1
TGTGCTAGTGGTTTAGGTGGGGCTAACACGGCCCGCTACACCTTC	CASGLGGANTARYTF	-	-	TRBJ1-2	TRBV12-5
TGTGCCAGCAGCCCGGCCGGGACAGGGGCAGATACGCAGTATTTT	CASSPAGTGADTQYF	TRBD1	many	TRBJ2-3	TRBV5-4
TGTGCCAGCAGCCAAGATATGGGCAGCTACAATGAGCAGTTCTTC	CASSQDMGSYNEQFF	-	-	TRBJ2-1	TRBV3-1/TRBV3-2
TGTGCCAGCAGTTACTTTACTCAAGAGACCCAGTACTTC	CASSYFTQETQYF	-	few	TRBJ2-5	TRBV6-2/TRBV6-3
TGTGCCAGCGGATGGGGGCAGGACCTGAACACTGAAGCTTTCTTT	CASGWGQDLNTEAFF	-	-	TRBJ1-1	TRBV6-5
TGTGCCAGCAGCCAAGAGGCCCCTAGCTTGGGGGGTGAGCAGTTCTTC	CASSQEAPSLGGEQFF	-	-	TRBJ2-1	TRBV4-2
TGTGCCAGCAGCCAGGGGGCTAGCGGGGGACGGAGAGTCATTCAGTACTTC	CASSQGASGGRRVIQYF	TRBD2	-	TRBJ2-4	TRBV7-2
TGTGCCAGCAGCCCCGGACTAGCCCCCACAGATACGCAGTATTTT	CASSPGLAPTDTQYF	TRBD2	-	TRBJ2-3	TRBV5-4
TGTGCCAGCAGCCGAGGACAGTTTGATCAGCCCCAGCATTTT	CASSRGQFDQPQHF	-	-	TRBJ1-5	TRBV28
TGTGCCAGCAGTGAATCTACGGGGGGGCGCGGGACCCAGTACTTC	CASSESTGGRGTQYF	TRBD2	-	TRBJ2-5	TRBV6-1
TGCAGCGTTGAAGAGCACAGGGGGGGCGAGACCCAGTACTTC	CSVEEHRGGETQYF	-	-	TRBJ2-5	TRBV29-1